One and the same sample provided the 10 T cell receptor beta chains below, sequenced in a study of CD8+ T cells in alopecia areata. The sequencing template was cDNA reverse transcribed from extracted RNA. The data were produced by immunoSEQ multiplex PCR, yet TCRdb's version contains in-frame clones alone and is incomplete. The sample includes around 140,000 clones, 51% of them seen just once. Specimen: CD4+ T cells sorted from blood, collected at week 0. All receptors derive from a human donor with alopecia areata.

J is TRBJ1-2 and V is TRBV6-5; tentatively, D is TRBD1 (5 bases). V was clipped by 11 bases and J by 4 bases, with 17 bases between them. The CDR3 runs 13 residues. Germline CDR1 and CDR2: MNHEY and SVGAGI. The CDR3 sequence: CACRGDRLYGYTF. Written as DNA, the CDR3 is TGTGCCTGTAGAGGGGACCGGCTCTATGGCTACACCTTC.

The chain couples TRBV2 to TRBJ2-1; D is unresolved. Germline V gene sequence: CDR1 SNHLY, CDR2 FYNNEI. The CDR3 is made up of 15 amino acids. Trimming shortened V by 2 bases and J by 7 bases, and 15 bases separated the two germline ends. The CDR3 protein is CASSERQVRGNEQFF. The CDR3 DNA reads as TGTGCCAGCAGTGAAAGGCAGGTCCGAGGTAATGAGCAGTTCTTC.

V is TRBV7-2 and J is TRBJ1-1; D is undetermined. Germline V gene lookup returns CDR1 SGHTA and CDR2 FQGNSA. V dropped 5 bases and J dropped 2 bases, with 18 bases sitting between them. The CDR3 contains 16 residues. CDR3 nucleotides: TGTGCCAGCAGCCCACAACCGAGGAGACGCAACACTGAAGCTTTCTTT. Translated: CASSPQPRRRNTEAFF.

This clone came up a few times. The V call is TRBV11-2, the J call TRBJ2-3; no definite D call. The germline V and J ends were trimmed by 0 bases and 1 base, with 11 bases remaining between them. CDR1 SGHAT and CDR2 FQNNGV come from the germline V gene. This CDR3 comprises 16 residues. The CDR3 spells CASSLEWQCCTDTQYF. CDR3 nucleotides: TGTGCCAGCAGCTTAGAGTGGCAGTGCTGCACAGATACGCAGTATTTT.

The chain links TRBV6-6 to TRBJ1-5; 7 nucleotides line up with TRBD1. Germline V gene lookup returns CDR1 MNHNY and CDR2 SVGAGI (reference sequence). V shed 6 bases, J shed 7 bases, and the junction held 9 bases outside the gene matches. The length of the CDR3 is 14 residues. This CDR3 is CASSPGQVYQPQHF. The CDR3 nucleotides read TGTGCCAGCAGCCCAGGACAGGTCTACCAGCCCCAGCATTTT.

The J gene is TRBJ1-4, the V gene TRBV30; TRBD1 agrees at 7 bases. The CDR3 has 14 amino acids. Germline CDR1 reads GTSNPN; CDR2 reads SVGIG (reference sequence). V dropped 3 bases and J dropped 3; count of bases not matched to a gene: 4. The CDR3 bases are TGTGCCTGGAGGACAGGGACGGCTAATGAAAAACTGTTTTTT. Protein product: CAWRTGTANEKLFF.

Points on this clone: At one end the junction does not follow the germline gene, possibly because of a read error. The CDR3 loop reads CASSPTRTGTRYF. CDR3 DNA: TGTGCCAGCAGTCCTACTAGGACGGGGACGCGGTATTTT. The gene calls are TRBV6-6 and TRBJ2-3; D may match TRBD1 or TRBD2 (5 bases each). In germline, CDR1 is MNHNY, CDR2 SVGAGI (reference sequence). The CDR3 has 13 amino acids.

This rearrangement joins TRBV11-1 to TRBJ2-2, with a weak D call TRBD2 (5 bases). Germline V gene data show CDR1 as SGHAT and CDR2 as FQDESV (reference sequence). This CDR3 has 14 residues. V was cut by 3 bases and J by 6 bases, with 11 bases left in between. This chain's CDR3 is CASSLLPGSGELFF. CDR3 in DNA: TGTGCCAGCAGCTTGTTGCCGGGGTCCGGGGAGCTGTTTTTT.

CDR3 region: CASREVGSAEAFF. The CDR3 DNA sequence: TGTGCCAGCAGGGAGGTGGGTTCAGCTGAAGCTTTCTTT. This chain joins TRBV2 and TRBJ1-1, with no clear D. V lost 6 bases and J 6 bases, leaving 14 bases between the germline ends. Germline V gene lookup returns CDR1 SNHLY and CDR2 FYNNEI. The CDR3 has 13 amino acids.

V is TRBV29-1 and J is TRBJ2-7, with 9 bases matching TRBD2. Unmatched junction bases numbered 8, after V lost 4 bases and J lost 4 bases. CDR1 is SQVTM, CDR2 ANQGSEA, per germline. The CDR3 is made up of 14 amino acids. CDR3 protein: CSVGDLAGKYEQYF. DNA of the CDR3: TGCAGCGTTGGGGATCTAGCGGGAAAATACGAGCAGTACTTC.